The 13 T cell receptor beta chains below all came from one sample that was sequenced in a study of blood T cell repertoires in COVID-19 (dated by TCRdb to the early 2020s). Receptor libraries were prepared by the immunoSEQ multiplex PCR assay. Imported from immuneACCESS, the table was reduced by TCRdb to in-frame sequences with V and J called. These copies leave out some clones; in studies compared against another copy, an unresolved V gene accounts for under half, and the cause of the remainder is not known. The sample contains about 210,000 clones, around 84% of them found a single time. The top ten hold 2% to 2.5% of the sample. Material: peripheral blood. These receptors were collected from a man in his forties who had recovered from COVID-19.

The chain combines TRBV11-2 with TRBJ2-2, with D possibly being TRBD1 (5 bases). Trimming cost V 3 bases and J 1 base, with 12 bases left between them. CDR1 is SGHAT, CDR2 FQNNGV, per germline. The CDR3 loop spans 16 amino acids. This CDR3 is CASSFQPGQNTGELFF. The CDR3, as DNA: TGTGCCAGCAGCTTCCAACCCGGACAGAACACCGGGGAGCTGTTTTTT.

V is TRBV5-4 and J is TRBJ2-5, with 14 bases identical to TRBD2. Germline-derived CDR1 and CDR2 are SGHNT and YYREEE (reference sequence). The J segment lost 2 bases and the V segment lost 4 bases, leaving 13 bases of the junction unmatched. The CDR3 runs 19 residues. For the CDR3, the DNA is TGTGCCAGCAGCAGCGGACTAGCGGGGGGCCTACGAGGACAAGAGACCCAGTACTTC. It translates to CASSSGLAGGLRGQETQYF.

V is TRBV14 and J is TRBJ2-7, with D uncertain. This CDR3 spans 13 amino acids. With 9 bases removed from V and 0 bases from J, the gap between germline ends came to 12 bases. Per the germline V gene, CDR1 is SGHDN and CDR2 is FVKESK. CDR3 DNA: TGTGCCAGTGCGGTAGGCCTCTCCTACGAGCAGTACTTC. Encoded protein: CASAVGLSYEQYF.

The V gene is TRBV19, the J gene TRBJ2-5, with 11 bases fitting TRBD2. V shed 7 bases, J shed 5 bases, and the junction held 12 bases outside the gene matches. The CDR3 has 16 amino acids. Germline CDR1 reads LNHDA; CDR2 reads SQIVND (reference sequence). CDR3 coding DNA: TGTGCCAGTACTCCGGGACTAGCGGTGGGTGGGGAGACCCAGTACTTC. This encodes CASTPGLAVGGETQYF.

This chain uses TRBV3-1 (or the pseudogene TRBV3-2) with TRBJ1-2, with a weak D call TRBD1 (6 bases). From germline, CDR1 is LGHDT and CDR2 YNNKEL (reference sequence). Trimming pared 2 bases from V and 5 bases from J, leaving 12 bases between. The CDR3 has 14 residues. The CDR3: CASSQTGMEYGYTF. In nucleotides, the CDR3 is TGTGCCAGCAGCCAAACAGGGATGGAGTATGGCTACACCTTC.

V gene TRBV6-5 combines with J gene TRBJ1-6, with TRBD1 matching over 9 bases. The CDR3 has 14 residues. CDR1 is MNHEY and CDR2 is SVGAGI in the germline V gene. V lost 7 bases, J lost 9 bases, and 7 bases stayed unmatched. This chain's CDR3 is CASIPGQGVSPLHF. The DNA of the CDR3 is TGTGCCAGCATACCGGGACAGGGTGTTTCACCCCTCCACTTT.

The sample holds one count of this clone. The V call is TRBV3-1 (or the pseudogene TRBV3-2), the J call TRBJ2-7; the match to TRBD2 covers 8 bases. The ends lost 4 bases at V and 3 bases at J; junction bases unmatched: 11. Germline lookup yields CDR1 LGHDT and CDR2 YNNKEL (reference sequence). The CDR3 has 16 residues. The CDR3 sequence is CASSLGGSGGHYEQYF. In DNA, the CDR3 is TGTGCCAGCAGCCTTGGCGGCAGCGGGGGACACTACGAGCAGTACTTC.

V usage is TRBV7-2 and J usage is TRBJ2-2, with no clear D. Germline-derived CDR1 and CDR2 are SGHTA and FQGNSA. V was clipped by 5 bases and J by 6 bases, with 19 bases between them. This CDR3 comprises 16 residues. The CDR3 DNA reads TGTGCCAGCAGCAGAAGTTCTGGAGTCTACTCCGGGGAGCTGTTTTTT. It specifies CASSRSSGVYSGELFF.

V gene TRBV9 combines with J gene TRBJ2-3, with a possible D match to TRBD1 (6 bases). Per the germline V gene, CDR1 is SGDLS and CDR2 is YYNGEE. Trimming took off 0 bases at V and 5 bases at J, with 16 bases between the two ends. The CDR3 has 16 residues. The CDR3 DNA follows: TGTGCCAGCAGCGTAGATCCAGGGGCCGGTAAAGATACGCAGTATTTT. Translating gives CASSVDPGAGKDTQYF.

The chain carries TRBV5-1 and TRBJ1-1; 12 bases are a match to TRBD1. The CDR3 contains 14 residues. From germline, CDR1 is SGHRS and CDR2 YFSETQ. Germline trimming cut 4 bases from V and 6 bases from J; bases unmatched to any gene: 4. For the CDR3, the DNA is TGCGCCAGCAGCCCCGGGACAGGGGGCCCTGAAGCTTTCTTT. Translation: CASSPGTGGPEAFF.

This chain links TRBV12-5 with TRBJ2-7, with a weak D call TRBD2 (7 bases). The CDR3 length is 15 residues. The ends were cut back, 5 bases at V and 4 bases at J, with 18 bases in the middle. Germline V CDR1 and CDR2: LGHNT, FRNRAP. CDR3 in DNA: TGTGCTAGTGGTACCGGGGAGGGGGGGTTATACGAGCAGTACTTC. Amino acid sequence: CASGTGEGGLYEQYF.

The DNA of the CDR3 is TGTGCCAGCAGCCGCGGACAGGGATGGAACACCATATATTTT. It codes for CASSRGQGWNTIYF. This chain uses TRBV6-5 with TRBJ1-3; 8 bases line up with TRBD1. This CDR3 has 14 amino acids. Germline V gives CDR1 MNHEY, CDR2 SVGAGI. The junction had 8 bases not matched to a gene; V was cut back by 6 bases and J by 7 bases.

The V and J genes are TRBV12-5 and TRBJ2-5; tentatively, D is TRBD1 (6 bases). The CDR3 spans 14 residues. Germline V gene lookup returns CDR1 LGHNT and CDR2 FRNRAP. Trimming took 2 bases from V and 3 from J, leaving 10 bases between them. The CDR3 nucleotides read TGTGCTAGTGGTTTGCAACAGGGAGAAGAGACCCAGTACTTC. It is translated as CASGLQQGEETQYF.